A single sample is the source of the 28 T cell receptor beta chains below, sequenced in a study of tumor and adjacent non-tumor tissue in lung cancer. A modified ARM-PCR protocol with three rounds of nested PCR amplified TCRbeta. One entry per CDR3 protein, called by TCRdb with MiXCR from the multiplex PCR reads. The sample contains tens of thousands of distinct CDR3 sequences, roughly 76% of which appear only once. This sample's RNA came from whole unsorted tissue. The sample was lung tumor tissue. Receptors originate from a woman aged 45-65 years with non-small cell lung cancer.

A single count supports this clonotype. This rearrangement joins TRBV6-1 to TRBJ2-2; no reliable D call. The V gene's germline CDR1 is MNHNS and CDR2 SASEGT. The CDR3 loop spans 15 amino acids. The V end lost 9 bases, the J end lost 2 bases, and 16 bases lay between the germline ends. The CDR3 nucleotides read TGTGCCAGAGATCCCTTGGCTGATAACACCGGGGAGCTGTTTTTT. This codes for CARDPLADNTGELFF.

As concerns this clonotype: Relative to the germline gene, one junction end is altered; a read error may explain this. J is TRBJ2-5 and V is TRBV6-2 or TRBV6-3, with 8 positions matching TRBD1. Germline CDR1 is MNHEY and CDR2 is SVGEGT. CDR3 length equals 14 residues. CDR3 in amino acids: CATKDTGGEETQYF. The DNA for the CDR3 is TGTGCCACCAAAGACACAGGGGGAGAGGAGACCCAATACTTC.

This clonotype was observed at least ten times. This rearrangement joins TRBV5-1 to TRBJ2-1; D is unresolved. Trimming took off 5 bases at V and 3 bases at J, with 6 bases between the two ends. Germline CDR1 reads SGHRS; CDR2 reads YFSETQ. This CDR3 spans 12 amino acids. CDR3 sequence reads: CASRFDYNEQFF. CDR3 DNA sequence: TGCGCCAGCAGGTTTGACTACAATGAGCAGTTCTTC.

V usage is TRBV20-1 and J usage is TRBJ2-7, with a tentative D call TRBD1 (5 bases). The CDR3 runs 13 residues. Between the trimmed V and J ends, which lost 5 bases and 4 bases, there was a span of 15 bases. The germline gives CDR1 DFQATT, CDR2 SNEGSKA (reference sequence). The CDR3 DNA reads TGCAGTGCTTGTGGGGCTGAGTATTACGAGCAGTACTTC. Translating it yields CSACGAEYYEQYF.

Comments on this clonotype: A read error may explain this, as a much larger clone is one base away. The rearrangement joins TRBV28 to TRBJ2-1; TRBD2 might be the D (7 bases). Per germline, CDR1 MDHEN and CDR2 SYDVKM. The CDR3 length is 12 residues. The CDR3 DNA sequence: TGTGCCAGCAGTCCCAGCAATGGGGGGGGGGCCTTC. Its translation is CASSPSNGGGAF.

Points on this clonotype: The germline gene is not matched at one end of the junction; a read error may be the cause. V gene TRBV6-2 or TRBV6-3 combines with J gene TRBJ1-1, with a tentative D call TRBD1 (6 bases). The CDR3 has 13 amino acids. Per germline, CDR1 MNHEY and CDR2 SVGEGT. The CDR3 region is CATRYSRGTEACF. CDR3 nucleotide sequence: TGTGCCACCCGTTACTCGAGGGGGACTGAAGCTTGCTTT.

About this clonotype: One end of the junction is discordant with germline, which a read error may explain. The chain joins TRBV12-3 or TRBV12-4 to TRBJ2-1, with D possibly TRBD2 on 5 matching bases. This CDR3 has 12 residues. The CDR3 bases are TGTGCCAGCATTGCTCAATACAATGAGCGGCTCTTC. Translation: CASIAQYNERLF.

The V call is TRBV21-1, the J call TRBJ2-7. TRBV21-1 is a pseudogene locus. The CDR3 extends over 14 amino acids. CDR3 in DNA: TGTGCAGCAGCAAAGCGAGCTGAATCCTACGAGCAGTACTTC. Protein product: CAAAKRAESYEQYF.

As for this clonotype: No conserved phenylalanine or tryptophan is present at the end of the CDR3, so a read error is the likely explanation. The chain employs TRBV6-5 and TRBJ1-5; D gene unclear. This CDR3 spans 12 amino acids. Trimming cost V 5 bases and J 6 bases, with 8 bases left between them. The germline CDR1 and CDR2 sequences are MNHEY and SVGAGI. The CDR3: CASSGRSQPQHL. The CDR3 coding sequence is TGTGCCAGCAGTGGGCGGAGTCAGCCCCAGCATTTA.

This clonotype was counted between two and nine times. The germline gene is not matched at one end of the junction; a read error may be the cause. The chain links TRBV4-1 to TRBJ1-1; D remains ambiguous. CDR3 length equals 15 residues. From germline, CDR1 is MGHRA and CDR2 YSYEKL. The CDR3 sequence is CASSQPTLMNIEAFF. In nucleotides, the CDR3 is TGCGCCAGCAGTCAACCGACACTAATGAACATTGAAGCTTTCTTT.

Details on this clonotype: At one of its ends the junction is not consistent with the germline gene, which may arise from a read error. This chain connects TRBV6-1 to TRBJ1-5; no reliable D call. CDR1 and CDR2 from the germline V gene are MNHNS and SASEGT. The length of the CDR3 is 12 residues. Here the CDR3 DNA reads TGCGCCAGCAGTAATAGCGATCAGCCCCAGCATTTT. Encoded protein: CASSNSDQPQHF.

This CDR3 reads CASSRFIASYNEQFF. The DNA for the CDR3 is TGCGCCAGCAGCCGCTTTATCGCATCCTACAATGAGCAGTTCTTC. The chain combines TRBV4-1 with TRBJ2-1; D is ambiguous. CDR1 is MGHRA and CDR2 is YSYEKL in the germline V gene. V lost 4 bases and J 1 base, leaving 11 bases between the germline ends. The CDR3 sequence is 15 residues long.

The V gene is TRBV29-1, the J gene TRBJ1-4, with D hard to call. CDR1 and CDR2 from the germline V gene are SQVTM and ANQGSEA. V gave up 8 bases and J gave up 7 bases, with 17 bases separating them. The CDR3 covers 13 residues. This chain's CDR3 is CSMFDEGREKLFF. CDR3 nucleotides: TGCAGCATGTTCGACGAGGGCCGTGAAAAACTGTTTTTT.

With regard to this clonotype: At one of its ends the junction is not consistent with the germline gene, which may arise from a read error. The CDR3 sequence is CASCYTNTGELFF. In DNA form, the CDR3 reads TGTGCCAGTTGTTATACGAACACCGGGGAACTGTTTTTT. The chain employs TRBV6-2 or TRBV6-3 and TRBJ2-2, with D maybe TRBD2 (5 bases). CDR1 is MNHEY, CDR2 SVGEGT, per germline. The CDR3 has 13 residues.

The rearrangement links TRBV29-1 to TRBJ2-2; D is uncertain. V was clipped by 1 base and J by 0 bases, with 6 bases between them. Germline V lookup: CDR1 SQVTM, CDR2 ANQGSEA. The CDR3 is 14 amino acids. This CDR3 is CSVEGGANTGELFF. The CDR3 nucleotides read TGCAGCGTTGAAGGTGGGGCGAACACCGGGGAGCTGTTTTTT.

The V call is TRBV20-1, the J call TRBJ2-3; D gene unclear. V gave up 6 bases and J gave up 0 bases, with 16 bases separating them. Per the germline V gene, CDR1 is DFQATT and CDR2 is SNEGSKA (reference sequence). CDR3 length: 15 residues. The CDR3 sequence: CSAPYGSSSTDTQYF. In nucleotides, the CDR3 is TGCAGTGCCCCTTACGGGTCTTCTAGCACAGATACGCAGTATTTT.

The sample holds a few counts of this clonotype. Just one base apart from a much larger clone, this may be a read error. The chain combines TRBV28 with TRBJ2-1; TRBD1 agrees at 10 bases. Germline CDR1 reads MDHEN; CDR2 reads SYDVKM. V lost 10 bases, J lost 9 bases, and 12 bases stayed unmatched. CDR3 length equals 14 residues. CDR3 loop: CANRTGTGVAEQFF. For the CDR3, the DNA is TGTGCCAACAGGACCGGGACAGGGGTAGCTGAGCAGTTCTTC.

The chain links TRBV20-1 to TRBJ2-5; the D gene could be TRBD1 or TRBD2 (5 bases each). The CDR3 spans 15 residues. Germline V gene sequence: CDR1 DFQATT, CDR2 SNEGSKA (reference sequence). V was pared by 0 bases and J by 4 bases, with 15 bases between. The CDR3 here is CSARDPGPSGETQYF. The CDR3 DNA reads as TGCAGTGCTAGAGATCCGGGGCCGTCCGGAGAGACCCAGTACTTC.

In the case of this clonotype: One junction end does not reproduce the germline sequence, and a read error may be involved. The genes are TRBV6-5 and TRBJ1-6, with 8 positions matching TRBD1. This CDR3 is 13 amino acids long. The germline V gene encodes CDR1 MNHEY and CDR2 SVGAGI. The CDR3 bases are TGTGCCAGCAGAGTGACAGGGGATTCACCCCCCCACTTT. It specifies CASRVTGDSPPHF.

This clonotype came up once. The junction does not match germline at one end; this may be a read error. The chain has TRBV7-2 and TRBJ1-1; D is unclear. Germline values: CDR1 SGHTA, CDR2 FQGNSA. This CDR3 is built from 14 residues. Here the CDR3 DNA reads TGTGCCTGCAGCCGACACCTACTGAACACTGAAGTTCTCTTT. Protein sequence: CACSRHLLNTEVLF.

Regarding this clonotype: A junction boundary mismatches the germline segment, possibly from a read error. This chain uses TRBV20-1 with TRBJ2-7, with a weak D call TRBD2 (6 bases). Germline V lookup: CDR1 DFQATT, CDR2 SNEGSKA (reference sequence). This CDR3 has 14 amino acids. The CDR3 bases are TGCAGTGCTAGTCCTTCTAGCGCGACCTACGAACAGCACTTC. Translated, it gives CSASPSSATYEQHF.

This clonotype was found many times. The chain recombines TRBV4-3 with TRBJ2-3; D may correspond to TRBD1 or TRBD2 (5 bases each). Trimming took 2 bases from V and 3 from J, leaving 15 bases between them. CDR1 is LGHNA, CDR2 YSLEER, per germline. The CDR3 contains 16 residues. CDR3 loop: CASSQIYGTYTDTQYF. CDR3 in DNA: TGCGCCAGCAGCCAAATTTACGGGACCTATACAGATACGCAGTATTTT.

The chain recombines TRBV18 with TRBJ2-5; D is possibly TRBD1 (7 bases). Germline V lookup: CDR1 KGHSH, CDR2 LQKENI. V dropped 4 bases and J dropped 5 bases, with 17 bases sitting between them. The CDR3 extends over 15 amino acids. CDR3: CASSQSVQGRETQYF. The CDR3 DNA reads TGTGCCAGCTCACAATCGGTACAGGGGAGGGAGACCCAGTACTTC.

This clonotype has a count of ten or more. The chain is built from TRBV4-2 and TRBJ2-7; TRBD2 is a possible D gene (6 bases). Between the trimmed V and J ends, which lost 5 bases and 5 bases, there was a span of 10 bases. The CDR3 sequence is 12 residues long. Germline lookup yields CDR1 LGHNA and CDR2 YNFKEQ. The CDR3 here is CASSTGSNEQYF. The CDR3 DNA reads as TGTGCCAGCAGCACCGGGAGCAACGAGCAGTACTTC.

The chain is built from TRBV12-3 or TRBV12-4 and TRBJ2-3; D is unclear. The CDR3 length is 16 residues. Deletions cut 0 bases from V and 2 bases from J, with 12 bases between. This CDR3 is CASSLATCGFTDTQYF. CDR3 DNA sequence: TGTGCCAGCAGTTTAGCTACTTGCGGATTCACAGATACGCAGTATTTT.

The rearrangement joins TRBV10-3 to TRBJ2-3, with D uncertain. The CDR3 has 14 amino acids. Germline V gene lookup returns CDR1 ENHRY and CDR2 SYGVKD. V lost 10 bases, J lost 3 bases, and 17 bases lay in between. CDR3 residues: CATNPTSGTDTQYF. CDR3 bases: TGTGCCACGAACCCGACGTCAGGTACAGATACGCAGTATTTT.

The chain couples TRBV20-1 to TRBJ2-3; the match to TRBD2 covers 11 bases. Germline trimming cut 3 bases from V and 11 bases from J; bases unmatched to any gene: 16. This CDR3 has 16 amino acids. Per germline, CDR1 DFQATT and CDR2 SNEGSKA (reference sequence). CDR3 region: CSASQNSGRALYRQYF. CDR3 coding DNA: TGCAGTGCTAGCCAAAATAGCGGGAGGGCCTTGTATAGGCAGTATTTT.

On this clonotype itself: The conserved phenylalanine or tryptophan is not found at the CDR3 terminus, so this likely reflects a read error. The chain has TRBV24-1 and TRBJ2-1; D gene unclear. This CDR3 spans 16 amino acids. Germline-derived CDR1 and CDR2 are KGHDR and SFDVKD. CDR3 DNA: TGTGCCACCAGTAAGGCCAGTAGCAGATCCTATAATGAGCAGTTCTAC. Translated, it gives CATSKASSRSYNEQFY.